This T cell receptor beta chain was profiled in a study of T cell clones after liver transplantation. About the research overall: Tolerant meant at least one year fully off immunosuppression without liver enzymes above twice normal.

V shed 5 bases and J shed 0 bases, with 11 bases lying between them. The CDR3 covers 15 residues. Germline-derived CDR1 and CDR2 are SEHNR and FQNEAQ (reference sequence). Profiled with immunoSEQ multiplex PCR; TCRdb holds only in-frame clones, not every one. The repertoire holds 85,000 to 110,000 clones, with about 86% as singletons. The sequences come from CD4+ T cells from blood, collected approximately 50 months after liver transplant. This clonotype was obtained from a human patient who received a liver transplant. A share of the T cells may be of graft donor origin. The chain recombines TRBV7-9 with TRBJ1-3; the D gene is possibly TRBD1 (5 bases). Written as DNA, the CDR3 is TGTGCCAGCAGCCCCCGGGACGGCTCTGGAAACACCATATATTTT. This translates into CASSPRDGSGNTIYF.